This TCR beta chain was retrieved from a study of human T cells and chemical hapten exposure. About the research overall: A 2 cm by 2 cm inner upper arm patch received 2% DPC for sensitization. Across its roughly 23 weeks, the study gave patients weekly diphenylcyclopropenone doses to the scalp. The study, taken as a whole, reports: The number of TCRs over 1 in 1000 frequency stayed unchanged after DPC. Compared to controls, expanded TCRs made significantly more large clusters of similar CDR3s.

This clonotype was detected many times. Its antigen is not known. Time point in this sample: patch test 1, 2 weeks after DPC sensitization. Stated treatment: therapeutic diphenylcyclopropenone sensitization with weekly scalp DPC. The V gene lost 5 bases and the J gene lost 5 bases, with 18 bases spanning the gap. The CDR3 spans 15 residues. The germline V gene has CDR1 MNHEY and CDR2 SVGEGT. TCRdb re-analysed the RACE reads in MiXCR, keeping a single row per CDR3 protein. The repertoire holds fewer than 130,000 distinct CDR3 sequences, with 11% as singletons. The V and J genes are TRBV6-2 or TRBV6-3 and TRBJ1-1, with a weak D call TRBD1 (5 bases). The clonotype was recovered from a middle-aged woman with alopecia areata. Some clones in this sample may be carry-over from other donors' samples. The sample in question was whole blood, obtained in connection with sensitization to the hapten diphenylcyclopropenone (DPC). For the CDR3, the DNA is TGTGCCAGCAGTCCGCTCCGGGACTCGGGGACTGAAGCTTTCTTT. Translating it yields CASSPLRDSGTEAFF.